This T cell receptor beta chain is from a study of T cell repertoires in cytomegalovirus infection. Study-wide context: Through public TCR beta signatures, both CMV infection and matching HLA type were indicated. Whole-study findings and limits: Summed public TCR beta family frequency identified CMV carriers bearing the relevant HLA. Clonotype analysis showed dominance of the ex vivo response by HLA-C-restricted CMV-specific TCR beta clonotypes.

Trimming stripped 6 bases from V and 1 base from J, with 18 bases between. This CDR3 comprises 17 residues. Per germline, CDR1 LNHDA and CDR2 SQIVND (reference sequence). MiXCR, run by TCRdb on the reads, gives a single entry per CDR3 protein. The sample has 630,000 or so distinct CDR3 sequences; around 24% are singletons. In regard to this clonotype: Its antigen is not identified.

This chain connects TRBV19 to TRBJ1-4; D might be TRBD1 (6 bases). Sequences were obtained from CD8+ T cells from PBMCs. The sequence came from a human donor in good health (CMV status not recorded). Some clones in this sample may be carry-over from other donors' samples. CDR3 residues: CASRQPATGITNEKLFF. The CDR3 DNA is TGTGCCAGTAGGCAACCGGCAACAGGGATAACTAATGAAAAACTGTTTTTT.